Below, 26 T cell receptor beta chains from the same sample are listed, as sequenced in a study of OX40 agonist ivuxolimab in advanced cancers. Sequencing used immunoSEQ multiplex PCR; TCRdb keeps in-frame clones, though not all of them. The sample has approximately 70,000 clones, 88% seen once. Here the sequenced sample was CD4+ or CD8+ T cells sorted from blood, taken in a trial of the OX40 agonist ivuxolimab. These receptors all come from an adult with an advanced solid tumor such as melanoma, head and neck, liver or kidney cancer.

This clone was seen only once. The rearrangement joins TRBV11-1 to TRBJ1-5; D call uncertain. Germline-derived CDR1 and CDR2 are SGHAT and FQDESV (reference sequence). The V end lost 2 bases, the J end lost 4 bases, and 6 bases lay between the germline ends. The CDR3 length is 13 residues. The CDR3 DNA reads as TGTGCCAGCAGCTTAACCACAAATCAGCCCCAGCATTTT. Translated, it gives CASSLTTNQPQHF.

The chain links TRBV10-3 to TRBJ2-6; the match to TRBD1 covers 9 bases. Germline trimming cut 0 bases from V and 0 bases from J; bases unmatched to any gene: 6. The CDR3 sequence is 19 residues long. Germline V gene sequence: CDR1 ENHRY, CDR2 SYGVKD. As DNA, the CDR3 is TGTGCCATCAGTGAGTCCTGGACAGGGGCCAACTCTGGGGCCAACGTCCTGACTTTC. Protein product: CAISESWTGANSGANVLTF.

V and J are TRBV7-9 and TRBJ2-7; D possibly matches TRBD1 or TRBD2 (5 bases each). Trimming took 6 bases from V and 6 from J, leaving 18 bases between them. Germline loops: CDR1 SEHNR, CDR2 FQNEAQ (reference sequence). This CDR3 has 14 residues. The CDR3: CASSPGPYLSEQYF. The DNA for the CDR3 is TGTGCCAGCAGTCCGGGACCCTACCTCTCCGAGCAGTACTTC.

V and J are TRBV28 and TRBJ2-5, with D perhaps TRBD2 (5 bases). The J call is uncertain, as TRBJ2-7 better fits the DNA end. This CDR3 spans 16 amino acids. CDR1 and CDR2 (germline): MDHEN, SYDVKM. The CDR3 DNA reads as TGTGCCAGCAGTTTTACGGGATTCGACAAATCCTACGAGCAGTACTTC. Encoded protein: CASSFTGFDKSYEQYF.

The table lists this clone with a count of one. V usage is TRBV7-3 and J usage is TRBJ2-5; TRBD1 matches 8 bases. Per the germline V gene, CDR1 is SGHTA and CDR2 is FQGTGA. The CDR3 is made up of 15 amino acids. The ends lost 3 bases at V and 4 bases at J; junction bases unmatched: 7. As DNA, the CDR3 is TGTGCCAGCAGCTTGGCCGGACAGGGCACAGAGACCCAGTACTTC. Its translation is CASSLAGQGTETQYF.

This clone rates as medium-sized. The rearrangement joins TRBV23-1 to TRBJ2-5; the D call may be TRBD1 or TRBD2 (5 bases each). TRBV23-1 is sorted into the ORF group, with uncertain function. Trimming took off 3 bases at V and 2 bases at J, with 10 bases between the two ends. This CDR3 spans 14 amino acids. The CDR3 loop reads CASSQQGRQETQYF. CDR3 nucleotide sequence: TGCGCCAGCAGTCAGCAGGGACGGCAAGAGACCCAGTACTTC.

V usage is TRBV28 and J usage is TRBJ1-5; perhaps TRBD1 as D (6 bases). The CDR3 spans 16 residues. Germline CDR1 MDHEN, CDR2 SYDVKM. Trimming shortened V by 5 bases and J by 0 bases, and 14 bases separated the two germline ends. The CDR3 region has the DNA TGTGCCAGCAGTCCCGAGGGGGTATCTAGCAATCAGCCCCAGCATTTT. It is translated as CASSPEGVSSNQPQHF.

The rearrangement links TRBV5-6 to TRBJ2-7; D call uncertain. The CDR3 is 17 residues long. From germline, CDR1 is SGHDT and CDR2 YYEEEE. Trimming removed 1 base from V and 5 bases from J, with 22 bases in between. This CDR3 reads CASSLWSLQVARDEQYF. In DNA, the CDR3 is TGTGCCAGCAGCTTGTGGAGCTTGCAGGTTGCCCGGGACGAGCAGTACTTC.

This clone was detected a few times. This chain connects TRBV5-1 to TRBJ1-1; TRBD1 aligns across 9 bases. The V gene end was trimmed by 4 bases and the J gene end by 4 bases; junction bases not matched to a gene: 5. Germline V lookup: CDR1 SGHRS, CDR2 YFSETQ. CDR3 length: 14 amino acids. The CDR3 here is CASSAGTGSTEAFF. DNA for the CDR3: TGCGCCAGCAGCGCCGGGACAGGGAGCACTGAAGCTTTCTTT.

This clone was recorded once. The chain recombines TRBV27 with TRBJ2-7, with 8 nucleotides matching TRBD1. The CDR3 runs to 15 residues. Trimming took 2 bases from V and 2 from J; bases not matched to a gene: 5. Germline values: CDR1 MNHEY, CDR2 SMNVEV (reference sequence). CDR3 bases: TGTGCCAGCAGTTTACGACGGACAGGGCCCTACGAGCAGTACTTC. It encodes CASSLRRTGPYEQYF.

The genes are TRBV7-2 and TRBJ2-5, with D unclear. The V gene's germline CDR1 is SGHTA and CDR2 FQGNSA. There are 12 residues in the CDR3. V was clipped by 1 base and J by 8 bases, with 8 bases between them. Here the CDR3 DNA reads TGTGCCAGCAGCTTAGGGACCCTTACCCAGTACTTC. It specifies CASSLGTLTQYF.

The J gene is TRBJ2-7, the V gene TRBV4-1; TRBD2 matches 12 bases. This CDR3 has 16 residues. Per germline, CDR1 MGHRA and CDR2 YSYEKL. V was clipped by 3 bases and J by 5 bases; unmatched bases: 8. CDR3 sequence: CASSQRPGLAGNEQYF. The CDR3 DNA reads as TGCGCCAGCAGCCAGAGACCGGGACTAGCGGGCAACGAGCAGTACTTC.

This clone came up once. This chain joins TRBV5-4 and TRBJ2-3; TRBD2 agrees at 8 bases. CDR1 is SGHNT and CDR2 is YYREEE in the germline V gene (reference sequence). J was trimmed by 4 bases and V by 4 bases; bases with no gene match: 11. The CDR3 length is 16 residues. The CDR3 DNA follows: TGTGCCAGCAGCCAAGGAGTTCAAGCGGGAGCAGATACGCAGTATTTT. Translation: CASSQGVQAGADTQYF.

The V gene is TRBV5-5, the J gene TRBJ2-7, with D perhaps matching TRBD1 (6 bases). V lost 2 bases, J lost 2 bases, and 8 bases lay in between. The CDR3 covers 13 residues. Germline assignment: CDR1 SGHKS and CDR2 YYEKEE (reference sequence). CDR3 sequence: CASSFQGTYEQYF. The CDR3 nucleotides read TGTGCCAGCAGCTTTCAGGGGACCTACGAGCAGTACTTC.

This clone was seen just once. This chain links TRBV5-5 with TRBJ1-2; TRBD1 is a possible D gene (5 bases). The CDR3 is 15 amino acids. The V gene lost 0 bases and the J gene lost 4 bases, with 13 bases spanning the gap. Per the germline V gene, CDR1 is SGHKS and CDR2 is YYEKEE (reference sequence). CDR3 sequence (DNA): TGTGCCAGCAGCTTGGCTCCCGGGACCCCCTATGGCTACACCTTC. Amino acids: CASSLAPGTPYGYTF. Combining the CDR3 with reference TRBV5-5 and TRBJ1-2 gives the whole variable domain DAGVTQSPTHLIKTRGQQVTLRCSPISGHKSVSWYQQVLGQGPQFIFQYYEKEERGRGNFPDRFSARQFPNYSSELNVNALLLGDSALYLCASSLAPGTPYGYTFGSGTRLTVV.

The chain employs TRBV19 and TRBJ1-5; D is perhaps TRBD1 (6 bases). The V gene's germline CDR1 is LNHDA and CDR2 SQIVND (reference sequence). This CDR3 has 13 residues. The V and J ends lost 11 bases and 6 bases respectively, with 17 bases between them. The CDR3 sequence is CACCRVGGQPQHF. CDR3 in DNA: TGTGCCTGTTGCAGGGTAGGGGGTCAGCCCCAGCATTTT.

The V and J genes are TRBV2 and TRBJ2-7; the match to TRBD1 covers 9 bases. Per the germline V gene, CDR1 is SNHLY and CDR2 is FYNNEI. J gave up 4 bases and V 6 bases, and 1 base lay outside the gene matches. The length of the CDR3 is 12 residues. The CDR3: CASRDRGYEQYF. For the CDR3, the DNA is TGTGCCAGCAGGGACAGGGGTTACGAGCAGTACTTC.

The chain combines TRBV5-1 with TRBJ1-2; 8 bases match TRBD1. The J segment lost 2 bases and the V segment lost 0 bases, leaving 3 bases of the junction unmatched. The CDR3 sequence is 15 residues long. Germline loops: CDR1 SGHRS, CDR2 YFSETQ. CDR3 sequence reads: CASSLVGTGNYGYTF. The CDR3 bases are TGCGCCAGCAGCTTGGTGGGGACAGGAAACTATGGCTACACCTTC.

This clone was seen once. This chain uses TRBV27 with TRBJ2-1; D is undetermined. V lost 6 bases and J 3 bases, leaving 9 bases between the germline ends. Germline V gene sequence: CDR1 MNHEY, CDR2 SMNVEV (reference sequence). This CDR3 has 13 amino acids. The CDR3 here is CASRQQSYNEQFF. CDR3 nucleotide sequence: TGTGCCAGCAGGCAACAAAGCTACAATGAGCAGTTCTTC.

The chain couples TRBV7-8 to TRBJ2-1, with TRBD1 as a possible D gene (5 bases). Per the germline V gene, CDR1 is SGHVS and CDR2 is FQNEAQ. The V and J ends lost 1 base and 2 bases respectively, with 21 bases between them. CDR3 size: 19 residues. The CDR3 nucleotides are TGTGCCAGCAGCTTAGTCGCTTGGACATTCCCTCGGACCTACAATGAGCAGTTCTTC. Amino acids: CASSLVAWTFPRTYNEQFF.

The chain has TRBV28 and TRBJ2-7, with 12 bases lining up with TRBD1. Germline V gives CDR1 MDHEN, CDR2 SYDVKM. This CDR3 region has 15 residues. With V trimmed by 7 bases and J by 6 bases, 10 bases remained unmatched. CDR3 protein: CASNTAGTGGGEQYF. Here the CDR3 DNA reads TGTGCCAGCAATACCGCCGGGACAGGGGGCGGCGAGCAGTACTTC. The full variable domain, in which reference TRBV28 and TRBJ2-7 provide the parts outside the CDR3, is DVKVTQSSRYLVKRTGEKVFLECVQDMDHENMFWYRQDPGLGLRLIYFSYDVKMKEKGDIPEGYSVSREKKERFSLILESASTNQTSMYLCASNTAGTGGGEQYFGPGTRLTVT.

The chain joins TRBV18 to TRBJ1-1; D unclear. Per the germline V gene, CDR1 is KGHSH and CDR2 is LQKENI. The CDR3 is 12 residues long. V shed 3 bases and J shed 5 bases, with 7 bases lying between them. The CDR3 reads CASSPGWTEAFF. CDR3 nucleotide sequence: TGTGCCAGCTCACCGGGGTGGACTGAAGCTTTCTTT.

This clone has more than one count but fewer than ten. The rearrangement uses TRBV28 and TRBJ2-7; 10 bases fit TRBD2. The CDR3 has 14 amino acids. Germline assignment: CDR1 MDHEN and CDR2 SYDVKM. V was clipped by 6 bases and J by 0 bases; unmatched bases: 2. CDR3 nucleotide sequence: TGTGCCAGCAGCCTAGCGGGGGCCTCCTACGAGCAGTACTTC. It codes for CASSLAGASYEQYF.

This clone was seen just once. The chain links TRBV6-6 to TRBJ1-2; D is possibly TRBD1 (5 bases). The CDR3 extends over 12 amino acids. Per the germline V gene, CDR1 is MNHNY and CDR2 is SVGAGI (reference sequence). V was trimmed by 5 bases and J by 7 bases, leaving 11 bases between them. CDR3 protein: CASSLRGGGYTF. CDR3 nucleotide sequence: TGTGCCAGCAGTCTACGGGGGGGTGGCTACACCTTC.

This sequence joins TRBV7-9 and TRBJ1-5; the D gene is possibly TRBD1 (5 bases). The CDR3 sequence is 15 residues long. CDR1 and CDR2 (germline): SEHNR, FQNEAQ (reference sequence). Trimming cost V 2 bases and J 0 bases, with 8 bases left between them. The CDR3 reads CASSLSQGSNQPQHF. DNA for the CDR3: TGTGCCAGCAGCTTAAGCCAGGGTAGCAATCAGCCCCAGCATTTT.

CDR3 protein: CASSVGLNFQPQHF. As DNA, the CDR3 is TGCGCCAGCAGTGTGGGACTGAATTTTCAGCCCCAGCATTTT. The chain employs TRBV10-2 and TRBJ1-5; a possible D gene is TRBD1 (5 bases). Germline V CDR1 and CDR2: WSHSY, SAAADI. V dropped 4 bases and J dropped 6 bases, with 13 bases sitting between them. The CDR3 sequence is 14 residues long.